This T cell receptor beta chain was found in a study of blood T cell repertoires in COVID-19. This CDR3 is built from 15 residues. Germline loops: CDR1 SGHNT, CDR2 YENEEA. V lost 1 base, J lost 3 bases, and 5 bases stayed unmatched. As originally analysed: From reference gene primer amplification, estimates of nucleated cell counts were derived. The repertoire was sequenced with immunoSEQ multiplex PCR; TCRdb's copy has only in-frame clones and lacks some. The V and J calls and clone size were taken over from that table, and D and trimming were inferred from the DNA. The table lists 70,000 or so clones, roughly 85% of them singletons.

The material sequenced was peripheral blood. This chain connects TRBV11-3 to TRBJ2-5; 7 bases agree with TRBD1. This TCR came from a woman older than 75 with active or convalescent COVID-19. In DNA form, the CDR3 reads TGTGCCAGCAGCTTAGGGACAGGTAGCGAAGAGACCCAGTACTTC. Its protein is CASSLGTGSEETQYF. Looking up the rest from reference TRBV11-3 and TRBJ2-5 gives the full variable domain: EAGVVQSPRYKIIEKKQPVAFWCNPISGHNTLYWYLQNLGQGPELLIRYENEEAVDDSQLPKDRFSAERLKGVDSTLKIQPAELGDSAVYLCASSLGTGSEETQYFGPGTRLLVL.